Below are 2 T cell receptor beta chains sequenced from a single sample in a study of T cell clonotyping in hematopoietic cell transplantation. Time point in this sample: recipient sample about 28 days before transplant, after cytoreduction. Repertoires were generated with immunoSEQ multiplex PCR, while TCRdb's copy carries only in-frame clones and drops some. The data show 13,000 or so clones, 65% to 85% seen once. The input for sequencing was peripheral blood mononuclear cells, taken before stem cell transplant. These receptor sequences come from a man in his 60s with acute myeloid leukemia. Some clones in this sample may be carry-over from other donors' samples.

This rearrangement joins TRBV7-8 to TRBJ1-6, with D hard to call. Per germline, CDR1 SGHVS and CDR2 FQNEAQ. The V gene lost 1 base and the J gene lost 11 bases, with 9 bases spanning the gap. The CDR3 runs to 13 residues. The CDR3 DNA sequence: TGTGCCAGCAGCTTAGATCTCCGTCCACCCCTCCACTTT. It translates to CASSLDLRPPLHF.

The CDR3 region is CASTPDRSSGNTIYF. CDR3 DNA sequence: TGTGCCAGTACACCGGACCGATCCTCTGGAAACACCATATATTTT. V is TRBV19 and J is TRBJ1-3; D gene ambiguous. V was pared by 7 bases and J by 0 bases, with 13 bases between. Germline V CDR1 and CDR2: LNHDA, SQIVND (reference sequence). The CDR3 contains 15 residues.